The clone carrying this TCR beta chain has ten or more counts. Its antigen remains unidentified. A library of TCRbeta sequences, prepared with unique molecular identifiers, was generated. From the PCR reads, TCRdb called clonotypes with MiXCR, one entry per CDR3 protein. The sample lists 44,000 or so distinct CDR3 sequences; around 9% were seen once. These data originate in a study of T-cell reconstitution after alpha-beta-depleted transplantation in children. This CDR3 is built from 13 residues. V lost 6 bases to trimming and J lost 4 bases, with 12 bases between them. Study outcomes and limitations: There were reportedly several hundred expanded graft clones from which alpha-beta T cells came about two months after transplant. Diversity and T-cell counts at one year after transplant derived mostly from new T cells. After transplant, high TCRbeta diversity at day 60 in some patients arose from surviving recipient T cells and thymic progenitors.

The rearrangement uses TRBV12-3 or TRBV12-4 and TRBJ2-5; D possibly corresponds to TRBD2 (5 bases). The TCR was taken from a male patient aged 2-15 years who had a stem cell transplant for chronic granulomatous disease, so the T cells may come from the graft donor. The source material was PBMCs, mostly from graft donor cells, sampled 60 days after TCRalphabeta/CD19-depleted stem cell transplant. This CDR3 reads CASRNGGGETQYF. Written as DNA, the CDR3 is TGTGCCAGCAGGAACGGAGGAGGAGAGACCCAGTACTTC.